A single T cell receptor beta chain is shown here with its context. Antigen: not known. CD45RO/CCR7/CD25/CD127/CD95/CD27 separated CD4+ naive, central memory, regulatory and stem cell-like memory cells by sorting. Purity (above 95%) was reached by all sorted populations. CDR3 length equals 17 residues. Germline V gives CDR1 SGHAT, CDR2 FQNNGV. The trim removed 6 bases at V and 0 bases at J, leaving 8 bases unmatched. Isolated RNA was reverse transcribed in full, so expressed TCRB transcripts were sequenced. Clones were read by immunoSEQ multiplex PCR, and TCRdb kept only the in-frame ones, dropping some. The data hold around 40,000 clones, with roughly 68% observed a single time. The entry originates in a study of beta chain features in type 1 diabetes. General observations from the study: TCRB CDR3s were moderately but significantly shorter in Type 1 diabetes patients in all four CD4+ subsets.

The sample comprised Tregs from blood. This chain links TRBV11-2 with TRBJ2-6, with 7 bases fitting TRBD1. This receptor was identified in a woman aged 18-30 years with type 1 diabetes. In nucleotides, the CDR3 is TGTGCCAGCAGAAGGGACAGCTTTAGCTCTGGGGCCAACGTCCTGACTTTC. It specifies CASRRDSFSSGANVLTF. Full variable domain (rest looked up from reference TRBV11-2 and TRBJ2-6): EAGVAQSPRYKIIEKRQSVAFWCNPISGHATLYWYQQILGQGPKLLIQFQNNGVVDDSQLPKDRFSAERLKGVDSTLKIQPAKLEDSAVYLCASRRDSFSSGANVLTFGAGSRLTVL.